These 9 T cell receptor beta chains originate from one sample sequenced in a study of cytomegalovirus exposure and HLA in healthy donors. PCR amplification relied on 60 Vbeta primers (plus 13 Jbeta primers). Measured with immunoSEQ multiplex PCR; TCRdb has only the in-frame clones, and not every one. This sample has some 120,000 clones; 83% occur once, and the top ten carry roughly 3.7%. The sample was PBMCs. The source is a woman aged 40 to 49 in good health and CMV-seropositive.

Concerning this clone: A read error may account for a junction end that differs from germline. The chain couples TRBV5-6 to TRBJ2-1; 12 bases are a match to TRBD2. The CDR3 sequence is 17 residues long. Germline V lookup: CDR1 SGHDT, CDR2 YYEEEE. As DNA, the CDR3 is TGTGCCAGCAGCTTAGAGACTAGCGGGAGCTCCTACAATAAGCAGTTCTTC. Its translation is CASSLETSGSSYNKQFF.

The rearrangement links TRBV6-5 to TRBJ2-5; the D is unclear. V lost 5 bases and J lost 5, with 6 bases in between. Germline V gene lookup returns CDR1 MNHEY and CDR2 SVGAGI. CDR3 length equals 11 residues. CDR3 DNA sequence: TGTGCCAGCAGTGCCGGGGAGACCCAGTACTTC. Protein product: CASSAGETQYF.

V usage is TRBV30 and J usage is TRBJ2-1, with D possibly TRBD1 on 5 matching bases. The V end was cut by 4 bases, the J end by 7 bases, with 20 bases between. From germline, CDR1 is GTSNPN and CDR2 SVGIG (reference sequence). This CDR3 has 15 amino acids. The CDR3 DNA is TGTGCCTGGAAAAAGAACAGGAAGGTTCTAAATGAGCAGTTCTTC. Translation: CAWKKNRKVLNEQFF. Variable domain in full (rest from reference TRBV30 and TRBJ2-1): SQTIHQWPATLVQPVGSPLSLECTVEGTSNPNLYWYRQAAGRGLQLLFYSVGIGQISSEVPQNLSASRPQDRQFILSSKKLLLSDSGFYLCAWKKNRKVLNEQFFGPGTRLTVL.

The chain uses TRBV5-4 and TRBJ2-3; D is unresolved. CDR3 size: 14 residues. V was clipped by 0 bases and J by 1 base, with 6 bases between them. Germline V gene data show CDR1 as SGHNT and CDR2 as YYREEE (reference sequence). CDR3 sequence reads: CASSLALGTDTQYF. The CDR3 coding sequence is TGTGCCAGCAGCTTGGCCCTCGGCACAGATACGCAGTATTTT.

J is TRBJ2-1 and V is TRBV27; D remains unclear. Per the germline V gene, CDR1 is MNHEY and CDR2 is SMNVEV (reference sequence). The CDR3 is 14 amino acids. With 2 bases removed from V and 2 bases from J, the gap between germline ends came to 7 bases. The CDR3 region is CASSLANAYNEQFF. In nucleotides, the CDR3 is TGTGCCAGCAGTTTAGCGAACGCCTACAATGAGCAGTTCTTC.

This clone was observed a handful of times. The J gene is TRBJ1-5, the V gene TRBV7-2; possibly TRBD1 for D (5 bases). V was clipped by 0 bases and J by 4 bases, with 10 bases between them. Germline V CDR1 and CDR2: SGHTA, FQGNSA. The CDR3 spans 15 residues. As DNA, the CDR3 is TGTGCCAGCAGCTTAGCGGGGGGTTGGAATCAGCCCCAGCATTTT. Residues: CASSLAGGWNQPQHF.

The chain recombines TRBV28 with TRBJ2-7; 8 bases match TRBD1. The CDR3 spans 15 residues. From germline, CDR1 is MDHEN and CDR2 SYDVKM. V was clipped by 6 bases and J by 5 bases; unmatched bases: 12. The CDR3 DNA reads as TGTGCCAGCAGGACGACAGGGGAACTTATTGACGAGCAGTACTTC. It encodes CASRTTGELIDEQYF.

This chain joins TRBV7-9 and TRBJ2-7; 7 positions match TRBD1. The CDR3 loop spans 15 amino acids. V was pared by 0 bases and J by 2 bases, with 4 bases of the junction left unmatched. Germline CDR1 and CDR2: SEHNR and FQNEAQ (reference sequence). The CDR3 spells CASSLAHGTAYEQYF. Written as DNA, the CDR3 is TGTGCCAGCAGCTTAGCCCACGGGACAGCCTACGAGCAGTACTTC.

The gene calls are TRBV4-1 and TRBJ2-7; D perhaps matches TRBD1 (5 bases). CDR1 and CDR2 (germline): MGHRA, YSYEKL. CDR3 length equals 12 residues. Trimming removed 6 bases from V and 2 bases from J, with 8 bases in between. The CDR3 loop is CASRGQTYEQYF. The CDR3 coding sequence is TGCGCCAGCAGGGGGCAGACCTACGAGCAGTACTTC.